This entry lists 10 T cell receptor beta chains sequenced from one sample in a study of OX40 agonist ivuxolimab in advanced cancers. Clones were read by immunoSEQ multiplex PCR, and TCRdb kept only the in-frame ones, dropping some. The data show over 60,000 clones, 65% to 90% seen once. The specimen comprised CD4+ or CD8+ T cells sorted from blood, sampled in a trial of the OX40 agonist ivuxolimab. These receptors all stem from an adult with an advanced solid tumor such as melanoma, head and neck, liver or kidney cancer.

This clone has more than one count but fewer than ten. V gene TRBV7-9 combines with J gene TRBJ1-6; possible D gene TRBD1, 5 bases. The germline V and J ends were trimmed by 6 bases and 14 bases, with 14 bases remaining between them. Germline-derived CDR1 and CDR2 are SEHNR and FQNEAQ (reference sequence). The length of the CDR3 is 12 residues. CDR3 nucleotides: TGTGCCAGCAGACAGGAGCATGGGGCCCTCCACTTT. Translated, it gives CASRQEHGALHF.

The chain recombines TRBV6-1 with TRBJ2-1; D is unresolved. Germline V gene sequence: CDR1 MNHNS, CDR2 SASEGT. V shed 2 bases and J shed 9 bases, with 2 bases lying between them. The CDR3 runs to 10 residues. CDR3 residues: CASSELEQFF. The CDR3 DNA sequence: TGTGCCAGCAGTGAACTTGAGCAGTTCTTC.

The chain combines TRBV6-5 with TRBJ2-7, with TRBD2 as a possible D gene (7 bases). This CDR3 contains 12 residues. CDR1 is MNHEY and CDR2 is SVGAGI in the germline V gene. V lost 8 bases to trimming and J lost 8 bases, with 16 bases between them. CDR3: CASRQGGGKQYF. The CDR3 DNA follows: TGTGCCAGCCGTCAAGGGGGGGGTAAGCAGTACTTC.

The rearrangement uses TRBV7-9 and TRBJ1-2, with D unresolved. V lost 1 base to trimming and J lost 4 bases, with 10 bases between them. The CDR3 spans 14 residues. Germline CDR1 and CDR2: SEHNR and FQNEAQ (reference sequence). The CDR3 sequence is CASSLGGSTYGYTF. The CDR3 DNA follows: TGTGCCAGCAGCTTAGGAGGGTCTACCTATGGCTACACCTTC. Supplemented by reference TRBV7-9 and TRBJ1-2, the full variable domain reads DTGVSQNPRHKITKRGQNVTFRCDPISEHNRLYWYRQTLGQGPEFLTYFQNEAQLEKSRLLSDRFSAERPKGSFSTLEIQRTEQGDSAMYLCASSLGGSTYGYTFGSGTRLTVV.

This clone was observed once. The V gene is TRBV6-6, the J gene TRBJ1-6; D gene ambiguous. Trimming removed 6 bases at V and 9 bases at J, with 18 bases between. The germline V gene encodes CDR1 MNHNY and CDR2 SVGAGI (reference sequence). The CDR3 totals 15 residues. CDR3 region: CASSPRTGSSSPLHF. The CDR3 nucleotides are TGTGCCAGCAGCCCCCGGACCGGTTCTAGTTCACCCCTCCACTTT.

The chain uses TRBV11-3 and TRBJ1-6, with 7 bases fitting TRBD1. This CDR3 contains 14 residues. The trim removed 5 bases at V and 7 bases at J, leaving 5 bases unmatched. The germline gives CDR1 SGHNT, CDR2 YENEEA. The CDR3 loop reads CASSAGTANSPLHF. The CDR3 coding sequence is TGTGCCAGCAGCGCCGGGACAGCCAATTCACCCCTCCACTTT.

This chain connects TRBV5-1 to TRBJ2-3, with TRBD2 identical over 8 bases. V lost 2 bases to trimming and J lost 1 base; unmatched junction nucleotides: 0. The germline gives CDR1 SGHRS, CDR2 YFSETQ. This CDR3 region has 14 residues. The CDR3 sequence is CASSFSGGTDTQYF. DNA of the CDR3: TGCGCCAGCAGCTTTAGCGGGGGCACAGATACGCAGTATTTT.

Only one count was recorded for this clone. This sequence joins TRBV9 and TRBJ2-3; no definite D call. Per germline, CDR1 SGDLS and CDR2 YYNGEE. V was clipped by 0 bases and J by 1 base, with 3 bases between them. CDR3 length: 13 amino acids. In DNA form, the CDR3 reads TGTGCCAGCAGCGTAGGAGGCACAGATACGCAGTATTTT. This sequence encodes CASSVGGTDTQYF. Full variable domain (outside the CDR3, taken from reference TRBV9 and TRBJ2-3): DSGVTQTPKHLITATGQRVTLRCSPRSGDLSVYWYQQSLDQGLQFLIQYYNGEERAKGNILERFSAQQFPDLHSELNLSSLELGDSALYFCASSVGGTDTQYFGPGTRLTVL.

The chain carries TRBV27 and TRBJ2-7; D tentatively reads TRBD1 or TRBD2 (7 bases each). The CDR3 covers 14 residues. Germline CDR1 reads MNHEY; CDR2 reads SMNVEV (reference sequence). Between the trimmed V and J ends, which lost 8 bases and 6 bases, there was a span of 20 bases. DNA for the CDR3: TGTGCCAGCGCTCTAACAGGGGTAGCGGGCGAGCAGTACTTC. Amino acids: CASALTGVAGEQYF.

The gene calls are TRBV27 and TRBJ2-7, with a tentative D call TRBD2 (6 bases). This CDR3 comprises 14 residues. Deletions cut 3 bases from V and 2 bases from J, with 11 bases between. CDR1 MNHEY and CDR2 SMNVEV come from the germline V gene (reference sequence). CDR3 DNA: TGTGCCAGCAGTTTTTCGCGGGGACCCTACGAGCAGTACTTC. Translation gives CASSFSRGPYEQYF.